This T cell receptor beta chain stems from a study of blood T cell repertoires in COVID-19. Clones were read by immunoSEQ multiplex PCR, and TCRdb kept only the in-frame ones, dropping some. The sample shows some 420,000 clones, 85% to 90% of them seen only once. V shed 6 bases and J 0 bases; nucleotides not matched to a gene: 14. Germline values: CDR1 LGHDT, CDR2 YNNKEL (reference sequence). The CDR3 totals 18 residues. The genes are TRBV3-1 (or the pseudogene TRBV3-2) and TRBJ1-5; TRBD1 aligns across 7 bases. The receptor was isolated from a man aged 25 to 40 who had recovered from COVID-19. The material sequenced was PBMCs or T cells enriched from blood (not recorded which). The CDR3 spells CASRNRDSASYSNQPQHF. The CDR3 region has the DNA TGTGCCAGCAGAAACCGGGACAGTGCGTCCTATAGCAATCAGCCCCAGCATTTT.